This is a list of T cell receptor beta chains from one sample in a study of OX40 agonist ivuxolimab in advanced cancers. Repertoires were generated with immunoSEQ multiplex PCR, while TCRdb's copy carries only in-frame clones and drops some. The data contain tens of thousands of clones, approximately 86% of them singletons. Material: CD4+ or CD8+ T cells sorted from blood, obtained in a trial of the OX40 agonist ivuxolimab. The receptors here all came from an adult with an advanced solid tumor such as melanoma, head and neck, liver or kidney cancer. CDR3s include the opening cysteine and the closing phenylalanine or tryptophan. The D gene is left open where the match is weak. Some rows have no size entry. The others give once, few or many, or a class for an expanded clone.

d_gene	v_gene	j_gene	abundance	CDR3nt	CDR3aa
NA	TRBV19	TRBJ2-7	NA	TGTGCCAGTAGTCAAAGCTCCTACGAGCAGTACTTC	CASSQSSYEQYF
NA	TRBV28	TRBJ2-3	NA	TGTGCCAGCAAAGACCCGCCAGATACGCAGTATTTT	CASKDPPDTQYF
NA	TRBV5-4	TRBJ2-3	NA	TGTGCCAGCAGCTTAGGGCGGGGAGCGGATACGCAGTATTTT	CASSLGRGADTQYF
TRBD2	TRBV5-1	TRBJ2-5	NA	TGCGCCAGCAGCTTGCCGCAGCGGGAGGGTGAGACCCAGTACTTC	CASSLPQREGETQYF
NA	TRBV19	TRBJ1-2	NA	TGTGCCAGTAGTATCGGGATAGGGGAAAGGGGCTACACCTTC	CASSIGIGERGYTF
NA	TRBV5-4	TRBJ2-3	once	TGTGCCAGCAGCTTGGATAACCTAGCGACTAGCACAGATACGCAGTATTTT	CASSLDNLATSTDTQYF
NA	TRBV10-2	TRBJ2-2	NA	TGCGCCAGCAAAGGTGGAAGCGCCCGGGACACCGGGGAGCTGTTTTTT	CASKGGSARDTGELFF
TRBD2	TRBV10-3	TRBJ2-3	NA	TGTGCCACGAGTCATAGCGGGGGGGCGCGGAGAGGGACAGATACGCAGTATTTT	CATSHSGGARRGTDTQYF
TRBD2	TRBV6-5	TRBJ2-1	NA	TGTGCCAGCAGTTTGAGCGGGAGGGCCTACAATGAGCAGTTCTTC	CASSLSGRAYNEQFF
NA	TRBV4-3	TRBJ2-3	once	TGCGCCAGCAGCCAAGATCTGGGTACGCAGTATTTT	CASSQDLGTQYF
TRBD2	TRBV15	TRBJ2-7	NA	TGTGCCACCAGCAGAGGAAATAGCGGGCCCGACCACGAGCAGTACTTC	CATSRGNSGPDHEQYF
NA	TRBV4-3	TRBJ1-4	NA	TGCGCCAGCAGCCAAGAAGATATTGCGGGGGGAAAACTGTTTTTT	CASSQEDIAGGKLFF
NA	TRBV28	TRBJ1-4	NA	TGTGCCAGCAGTTCGAGAGGGCTGTTTGAAAAACTGTTTTTT	CASSSRGLFEKLFF
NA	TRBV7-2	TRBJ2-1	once	TGTGCCAGCAGCTTAGCGGCGGGGAGGTATGAGCAGTTCTTC	CASSLAAGRYEQFF
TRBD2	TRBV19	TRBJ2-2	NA	TGTGCCAGTAGTTCTCAGCGGGAGGCCGGGGAGCTGTTTTTT	CASSSQREAGELFF
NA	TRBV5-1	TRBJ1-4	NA	TGCGCCAGCAGCTCGGTCGGAGGAGGTGAAAAACTGTTTTTT	CASSSVGGGEKLFF
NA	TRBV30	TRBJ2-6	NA	TGTGCCTGTGACAGCTCTGGGGCCAACGTCCTGACTTTC	CACDSSGANVLTF
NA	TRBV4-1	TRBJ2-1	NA	TGCGCCAGCAGCCAAGATACGGTCCTACAGCAGTTCTTC	CASSQDTVLQQFF
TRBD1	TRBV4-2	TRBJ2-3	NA	TGTGCCAGCAGCCAAGGGGGACAGTCAGATACGCAGTATTTT	CASSQGGQSDTQYF
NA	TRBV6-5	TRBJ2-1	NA	TGTGCCAGCAGACCCTTTGGCGCTGGTGAGCAGTTCTTC	CASRPFGAGEQFF
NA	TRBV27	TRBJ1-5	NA	TGTGCCAGCAGTTCCGACAGAGAGAAGCCCCAGCATTTT	CASSSDREKPQHF
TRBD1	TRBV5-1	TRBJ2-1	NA	TGCGCCAGCAGCTTGGGTTTTAAGGGATCCGGGACAGGCTACAATGAGCAGTTCTTC	CASSLGFKGSGTGYNEQFF
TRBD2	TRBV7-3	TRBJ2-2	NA	TGTGCCAGCAGCCCTAAACCCCTACTAGCGGGGGGGCCGTCCGGGGAGCTGTTTTTT	CASSPKPLLAGGPSGELFF
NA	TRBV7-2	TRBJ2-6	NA	TGTGCCAGCAGCTCTGCGGGGACTGGGGCCAACGTCCTGACTTTC	CASSSAGTGANVLTF
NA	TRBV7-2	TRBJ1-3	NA	TGTGCCAGCAGCAGGGAACAGGGTACTGGAAACACCATATATTTT	CASSREQGTGNTIYF
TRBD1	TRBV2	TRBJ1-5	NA	TGTGCCAGCAGTGAAGCTAGAGCGACAGGGGGTCGTCAGCCCCAGCATTTT	CASSEARATGGRQPQHF
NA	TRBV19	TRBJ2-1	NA	TGTGCCAGTAACGACGGCACCTTCTACAATGAGCAGTTCTTC	CASNDGTFYNEQFF
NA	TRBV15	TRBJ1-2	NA	TGTGCCACCAGTACCCGGACCACCGGCGATGGCTACACCTTC	CATSTRTTGDGYTF
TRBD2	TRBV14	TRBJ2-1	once	TGTGCCAGCAGCCACTTATTACTAGCGAGTGGCAATGAGCAGTTCTTC	CASSHLLLASGNEQFF
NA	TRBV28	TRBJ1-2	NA	TGTGCCAGCAGACCCCCGCCAGGGGCTAACTATGGCTACACCTTC	CASRPPPGANYGYTF
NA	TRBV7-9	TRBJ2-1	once	TGTGCCAGCAGCCACCAAGCAGAGCAGTTCTTC	CASSHQAEQFF
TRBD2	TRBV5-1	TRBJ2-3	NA	TGCGCCAGCAGGCGACAGGCCGGGACTAGCTTTACAGATACGCAGTATTTT	CASRRQAGTSFTDTQYF
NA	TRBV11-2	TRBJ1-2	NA	TGTGCCAGCAGCGAGGACAGAAACTATGGCTACACCTTC	CASSEDRNYGYTF
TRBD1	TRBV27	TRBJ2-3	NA	TGTGCCAGCAGTCTCGACCAGGGACAGGGGTCAGATACGCAGTATTTT	CASSLDQGQGSDTQYF
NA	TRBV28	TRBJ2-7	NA	TGTGCCAGCAGTAAGTCCTACGGGGAGCAGTACTTC	CASSKSYGEQYF
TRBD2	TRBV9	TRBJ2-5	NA	TGTGCCAGCAGCGTAGGGCTAGCGGGGGGGGAGACCCAGTACTTC	CASSVGLAGGETQYF
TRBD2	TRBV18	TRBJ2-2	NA	TGTGCCAGCCAACCGACTAGCCCCGGGGAGCTGTTTTTT	CASQPTSPGELFF
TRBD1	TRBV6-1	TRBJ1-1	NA	TGTGCCAGCAGGGACAGGGGGTCCCTGAACACTGAAGCTTTCTTT	CASRDRGSLNTEAFF
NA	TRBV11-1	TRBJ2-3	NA	TGTGCCAGCAGCTTGACGACACCCCCGAGCACAGATACGCAGTATTTT	CASSLTTPPSTDTQYF
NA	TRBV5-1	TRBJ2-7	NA	TGCGCCAGCAGCTTGGCCGGTCCATCCGAGCAGTACTTC	CASSLAGPSEQYF
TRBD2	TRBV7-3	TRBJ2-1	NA	TGTGCCAGCAGCCCCACCCCAAGCGGGGGGCCAGACAATGAGCAGTTCTTC	CASSPTPSGGPDNEQFF
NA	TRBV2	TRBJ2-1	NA	TGTGCCAGCAGTGGCAACAATGAGCAGTTCTTC	CASSGNNEQFF
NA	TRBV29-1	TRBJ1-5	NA	TGCAGCGTGCAGGGTTCTGGTCAGCCCCAGCATTTT	CSVQGSGQPQHF
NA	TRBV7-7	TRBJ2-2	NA	TGTGCCAGCAGCCTAAACACGGTCACCGGGGAGCTGTTTTTT	CASSLNTVTGELFF
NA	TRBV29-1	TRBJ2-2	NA	TGCAGCGTTGGGGACGGGACCGGGGAGCTGTTTTTT	CSVGDGTGELFF
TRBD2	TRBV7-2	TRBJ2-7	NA	TGTGCCAGCAGCTCCTCCGCCAGACCTAGCGGGGGGGCCGAGCAGTACTTC	CASSSSARPSGGAEQYF